What follows are 27 T cell receptor beta chains derived from one specimen sequenced in a study of OX40 agonist ivuxolimab in advanced cancers. Clones were sequenced by immunoSEQ multiplex PCR, and TCRdb holds only the in-frame ones, with some missing. Of 65,000 to 70,000 clones in the sample, approximately 90% were seen once. The source material was CD4+ or CD8+ T cells sorted from blood, sampled in a trial of the OX40 agonist ivuxolimab. These receptors all stem from an adult with an advanced solid tumor such as melanoma, head and neck, liver or kidney cancer.

The genes are TRBV10-2 and TRBJ1-1, with D possibly TRBD1 on 5 matching bases. Trimming took 8 bases from V and 2 from J, leaving 12 bases between them. The CDR3 loop spans 13 amino acids. Germline loops: CDR1 WSHSY, CDR2 SAAADI. DNA of the CDR3: TGCGCCAGCGGGCAGGGCCGTAACACTGAAGCTTTCTTT. It is translated as CASGQGRNTEAFF.

V and J are TRBV29-1 and TRBJ1-5; D is perhaps TRBD1 (6 bases). Germline V gene data show CDR1 as SQVTM and CDR2 as ANQGSEA. V lost 5 bases and J lost 5, with 13 bases in between. The CDR3 is 13 amino acids. The CDR3 spells CSVQMGGDQPQHF. The CDR3 DNA follows: TGCAGCGTTCAAATGGGGGGCGATCAGCCCCAGCATTTT.

This clone has a single count. The chain employs TRBV5-6 and TRBJ1-5, with a weak D call TRBD1 (5 bases). CDR3 length: 14 amino acids. V was cut by 2 bases and J by 7 bases, with 13 bases left in between. Germline CDR1 reads SGHDT; CDR2 reads YYEEEE. The CDR3 DNA reads TGTGCCAGCAGCTTCGCACAGGACTGGCAGCCCCAGCATTTT. Its protein product is CASSFAQDWQPQHF.

V is TRBV10-3 and J is TRBJ1-1; TRBD1 agrees at 11 bases. J was trimmed by 1 base and V by 3 bases; bases with no gene match: 10. The CDR3 loop spans 18 amino acids. CDR1 is ENHRY and CDR2 is SYGVKD in the germline V gene. The CDR3 DNA is TGTGCCATCAGTGACTCCACTGGGACAGGGGGTAAGAACACTGAAGCTTTCTTT. As protein: CAISDSTGTGGKNTEAFF.

This chain joins TRBV6-1 and TRBJ2-6; D is unresolved. CDR3 length: 15 amino acids. CDR1 and CDR2 from the germline V gene are MNHNS and SASEGT. Trimming removed 2 bases from V and 0 bases from J, with 5 bases in between. CDR3 amino acids: CASSEHLSGANVLTF. The CDR3 DNA reads TGTGCCAGCAGTGAACACCTCTCTGGGGCCAACGTCCTGACTTTC.

A single count supports this clone. The J gene is TRBJ2-7, the V gene TRBV5-4; 13 bases line up with TRBD2. The CDR3 totals 16 residues. The junction had 6 bases not matched to a gene; V was cut back by 4 bases and J by 2 bases. Germline-derived CDR1 and CDR2 are SGHNT and YYREEE (reference sequence). This chain's CDR3 is CASSRSGLAGAYEQYF. In nucleotides, the CDR3 is TGTGCCAGCAGCAGGAGCGGACTAGCGGGAGCCTACGAGCAGTACTTC.

This clone was seen a few times. V is TRBV6-9 and J is TRBJ1-4; D is ambiguous. This CDR3 contains 12 residues. The V end was cut by 8 bases, the J end by 10 bases, with 14 bases between. The germline V gene has CDR1 MNHGY and CDR2 SVAAGI. CDR3 nucleotides: TGTGCCAGCTTGAACCTCTGGGGAAAACTGTTTTTT. It codes for CASLNLWGKLFF.

The rearrangement links TRBV10-3 to TRBJ2-3; D might be TRBD2 (6 bases). Germline V lookup: CDR1 ENHRY, CDR2 SYGVKD. Trimming shortened V by 7 bases and J by 0 bases, and 11 bases separated the two germline ends. The CDR3 consists of 14 residues. CDR3 sequence reads: CAITVAASTDTQYF. CDR3 nucleotide sequence: TGTGCCATCACGGTAGCGGCTAGCACAGATACGCAGTATTTT.

The chain has TRBV19 and TRBJ1-3; 8 bases agree with TRBD1. The CDR3 runs 16 residues. V shed 7 bases, J shed 4 bases, and the junction held 12 bases outside the gene matches. Germline CDR1 LNHDA, CDR2 SQIVND (reference sequence). CDR3 protein: CASTFPRTGPGNTIYF. CDR3 nucleotides: TGTGCCAGTACCTTCCCCCGGACAGGGCCCGGAAACACCATATATTTT.

This chain joins TRBV11-2 and TRBJ1-2; the match to TRBD1 covers 9 bases. V shed 5 bases and J 4 bases; nucleotides not matched to a gene: 2. From germline, CDR1 is SGHAT and CDR2 FQNNGV. The CDR3 sequence is 13 residues long. Here the CDR3 reads CASSPDRGYGYTF. The CDR3 DNA reads as TGTGCCAGCAGCCCGGACAGGGGCTATGGCTACACCTTC.

The V gene is TRBV28, the J gene TRBJ2-5; 10 bases line up with TRBD2. The J segment lost 4 bases and the V segment lost 5 bases, leaving 10 bases of the junction unmatched. There are 16 residues in the CDR3. Germline V gene sequence: CDR1 MDHEN, CDR2 SYDVKM. CDR3 bases: TGTGCCAGCAGTAGTTCCCTAGCGGGAGTAGGAGAGACCCAGTACTTC. Protein product: CASSSSLAGVGETQYF.

The gene calls are TRBV5-1 and TRBJ2-1; TRBD1 matches 12 bases. V was pared by 0 bases and J by 6 bases, with 1 base of the junction left unmatched. This CDR3 has 15 amino acids. Germline assignment: CDR1 SGHRS and CDR2 YFSETQ. The CDR3 sequence is CASSLGDRGLNEQFF. In DNA form, the CDR3 reads TGCGCCAGCAGCTTGGGGGACAGGGGGCTCAATGAGCAGTTCTTC.

The rearrangement joins TRBV5-1 to TRBJ1-1; D may be TRBD1 (5 bases). The CDR3 totals 13 residues. The V end was cut by 7 bases, the J end by 7 bases, with 17 bases between. Germline V gives CDR1 SGHRS, CDR2 YFSETQ. The CDR3 sequence is CASSSPGTSEAFF. DNA for the CDR3: TGCGCCAGCTCCTCTCCGGGGACTAGTGAAGCTTTCTTT.

The J gene is TRBJ1-1, the V gene TRBV10-2; TRBD1 might be the D (5 bases). The CDR3 loop spans 15 amino acids. CDR1 and CDR2 from the germline V gene are WSHSY and SAAADI. With 2 bases removed from V and 4 bases from J, the gap between germline ends came to 14 bases. The CDR3 nucleotides read TGCGCCAGCAGTGAGGCCGGGGCAGTACGCACTGAAGCTTTCTTT. It codes for CASSEAGAVRTEAFF.

The chain is built from TRBV5-6 and TRBJ2-3; 7 bases are a match to TRBD1. Per the germline V gene, CDR1 is SGHDT and CDR2 is YYEEEE. J was trimmed by 2 bases and V by 0 bases; bases with no gene match: 3. CDR3 length: 15 amino acids. The CDR3 nucleotides read TGTGCCAGCAGCTTGGTGACAGGGAACACAGATACGCAGTATTTT. It yields the protein CASSLVTGNTDTQYF. The variable domain in full, completed from reference TRBV5-6 and TRBJ2-3, reads DAGVTQSPTHLIKTRGQQVTLRCSPKSGHDTVSWYQQALGQGPQFIFQYYEEEERQRGNFPDRFSGHQFPNYSSELNVNALLLGDSALYLCASSLVTGNTDTQYFGPGTRLTVL.

The J gene is TRBJ2-2, the V gene TRBV15; D gene uncertain. Trimming left V 0 bases short and J 2 bases short, with 1 base between. Germline loops: CDR1 LNHNV, CDR2 YYDKDF (reference sequence). The CDR3 is 13 amino acids. In DNA, the CDR3 is TGTGCCACCAGCAGAGATAACACCGGGGAGCTGTTTTTT. Amino acid sequence: CATSRDNTGELFF.

The rearrangement links TRBV9 to TRBJ2-5; D is unresolved. The CDR3 loop spans 11 amino acids. CDR1 and CDR2 (germline): SGDLS, YYNGEE. V was cut by 4 bases and J by 4 bases, with 5 bases left in between. The CDR3 nucleotides are TGTGCCAGCAGCCTAGGAGAGACCCAGTACTTC. Protein: CASSLGETQYF.

This clone was observed a single time. The chain recombines TRBV5-6 with TRBJ1-1; no reliable D call. V gave up 3 bases and J gave up 2 bases, with 14 bases separating them. The length of the CDR3 is 15 residues. Germline lookup yields CDR1 SGHDT and CDR2 YYEEEE. DNA of the CDR3: TGTGCCAGCAGCTCTCTTCGGACGCCTAACACTGAAGCTTTCTTT. It translates to CASSSLRTPNTEAFF.

The V and J genes are TRBV7-9 and TRBJ2-5; D assignment may be TRBD1 or TRBD2 (7 bases each). This CDR3 has 15 amino acids. Germline CDR1 and CDR2: SEHNR and FQNEAQ (reference sequence). V lost 5 bases and J lost 5, with 18 bases in between. The CDR3 sequence is CASSPRQGGMETQYF. The DNA for the CDR3 is TGTGCCAGCAGCCCCCGACAGGGAGGGATGGAGACCCAGTACTTC.

The CDR3 DNA follows: TGTGCCAGCAGCTCCATTAGGGGCCCCTCTACCTACGAGCAGTACTTC. Amino acid sequence: CASSSIRGPSTYEQYF. The chain couples TRBV5-8 to TRBJ2-7; TRBD1 is a possible D gene (5 bases). This CDR3 comprises 16 residues. Between the trimmed V and J ends, which lost 3 bases and 2 bases, there was a span of 18 bases. Germline V gives CDR1 SGHTS, CDR2 YDEGEE.

J is TRBJ1-6 and V is TRBV27; 7 positions match TRBD1. The V gene's germline CDR1 is MNHEY and CDR2 SMNVEV (reference sequence). Germline trimming cut 3 bases from V and 5 bases from J; bases unmatched to any gene: 10. CDR3 size: 17 residues. The CDR3 loop is CASSLVVRDSHNSPLHF. The CDR3 nucleotides read TGTGCCAGCAGTTTGGTGGTTCGGGACAGCCATAATTCACCCCTCCACTTT.

The chain carries TRBV7-6 and TRBJ1-1; unclear D gene. This CDR3 comprises 14 residues. Trimming removed 10 bases from V and 1 base from J, with 16 bases in between. Germline V gives CDR1 SGHVS, CDR2 FNYEAQ. DNA for the CDR3: TGTGCCACCACCACGGGCAGAGCGAACACTGAAGCTTTCTTT. Protein sequence: CATTTGRANTEAFF.

The chain recombines TRBV28 with TRBJ1-2, with D unclear. The CDR3 length is 15 residues. V dropped 5 bases and J dropped 1 base, with 14 bases sitting between them. Germline CDR1 is MDHEN and CDR2 is SYDVKM. CDR3: CASSPRGGGNYGYTF. The CDR3 DNA reads TGTGCCAGCAGTCCCCGGGGAGGAGGTAACTATGGCTACACCTTC.

The rearrangement joins TRBV9 to TRBJ1-4; no definite D call. The germline V gene encodes CDR1 SGDLS and CDR2 YYNGEE. Trimming took off 4 bases at V and 0 bases at J, with 7 bases between the two ends. There are 14 residues in the CDR3. The CDR3 nucleotides read TGTGCCAGCAGCTCACGTGCAACTAATGAAAAACTGTTTTTT. Encoded protein: CASSSRATNEKLFF.

The rearrangement joins TRBV2 to TRBJ2-1; D perhaps matches TRBD2 (6 bases). CDR1 is SNHLY and CDR2 is FYNNEI in the germline V gene. Trimming shortened V by 9 bases and J by 15 bases, and 18 bases separated the two germline ends. The CDR3 runs to 11 residues. The CDR3 sequence is CASGAGFLLFF. As DNA, the CDR3 is TGTGCCAGTGGGGCGGGGTTTTTGCTGTTCTTC.

The genes are TRBV11-2 and TRBJ2-1; D is possibly TRBD1 or TRBD2 (5 bases each). Germline loops: CDR1 SGHAT, CDR2 FQNNGV. This CDR3 region has 13 residues. Trimming pared 3 bases from V and 8 bases from J, leaving 11 bases between. The CDR3 DNA reads TGTGCCAGCAGCTTCGGGGCTAAGGATGAGCAGTTCTTC. It yields the protein CASSFGAKDEQFF. The full variable domain, in which reference TRBV11-2 and TRBJ2-1 provide the parts outside the CDR3, is EAGVAQSPRYKIIEKRQSVAFWCNPISGHATLYWYQQILGQGPKLLIQFQNNGVVDDSQLPKDRFSAERLKGVDSTLKIQPAKLEDSAVYLCASSFGAKDEQFFGPGTRLTVL.

The chain joins TRBV5-1 to TRBJ1-4, with 7 bases fitting TRBD1. J gave up 7 bases and V 6 bases, and 9 bases lay outside the gene matches. The CDR3 runs 14 residues. CDR1 and CDR2 (germline): SGHRS, YFSETQ. CDR3 sequence (DNA): TGCGCCAGCACCGCAGACAGGGTCGGTGAAAAACTGTTTTTT. Its protein is CASTADRVGEKLFF.